The following is a TCR beta chain sequence with its context. Its antigen is undetermined. The sample comes from a study of response to subunit inactivated influenza vaccine. TCRdb redid the calling of the RT-PCR reads with MiXCR, one entry per CDR3 protein. The sample holds 450,000 to 500,000 distinct CDR3 sequences; 11% are singletons and the top ten take 9.5% to 15%. Study conclusions and caveats: A suggestion made by the authors is that each seasonal influenza vaccination recruits few new T cells.

Trimming left V 1 base short and J 8 bases short, with 17 bases between. Germline CDR1 SGHTA, CDR2 FQGTGA. The CDR3 consists of 15 residues. The receptor's source is a man aged 50 or older who received an inactivated influenza vaccine. Source: PBMCs from blood, taken 45 days after vaccination. The chain has TRBV7-3 and TRBJ1-2; no reliable D call. The CDR3 sequence: CASSLNDQDRGGYTF. In nucleotides, the CDR3 is TGTGCCAGCAGCTTAAATGATCAGGATCGGGGAGGCTACACCTTC.